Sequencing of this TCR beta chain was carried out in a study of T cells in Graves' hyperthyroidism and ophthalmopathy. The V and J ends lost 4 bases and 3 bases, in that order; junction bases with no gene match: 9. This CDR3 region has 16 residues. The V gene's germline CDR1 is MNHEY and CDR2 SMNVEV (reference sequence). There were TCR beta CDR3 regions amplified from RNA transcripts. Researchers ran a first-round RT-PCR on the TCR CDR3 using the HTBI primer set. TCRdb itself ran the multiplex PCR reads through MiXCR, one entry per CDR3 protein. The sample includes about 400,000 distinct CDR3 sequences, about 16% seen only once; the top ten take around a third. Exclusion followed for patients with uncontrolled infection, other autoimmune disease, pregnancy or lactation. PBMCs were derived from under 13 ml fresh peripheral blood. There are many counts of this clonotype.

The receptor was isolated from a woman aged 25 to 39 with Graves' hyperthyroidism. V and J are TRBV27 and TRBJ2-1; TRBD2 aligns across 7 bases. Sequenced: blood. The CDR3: CASSSPGTTIYNEQFF. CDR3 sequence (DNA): TGTGCCAGCAGTTCGCCCGGGACTACCATCTACAATGAGCAGTTCTTC.